The TCR beta chain under discussion was sequenced for a study of blood T cells in healthy people across ages. Study-level results: Unknown donor CMV status possibly confounded expanded clonotype changes.

The donors, aged roughly 6 to 90, were healthy Caucasians from Russia. The sample holds a few counts of this clonotype. Its antigen remains unidentified. Primers used in a second PCR of roughly 6 to 11 cycles were a sample-barcoded 5' primer and a J-beta primer mix. TCRdb redid the calling of the 5' RACE reads with MiXCR, one entry per CDR3 protein. This sample has just under 550,000 distinct CDR3 sequences, with around 24% found just once. Another study also made use of these data, one on T cells of mothers and their children. As that study records: Each 15 ul cDNA reaction used 1.5 ug RNA; all RNA was used.

The specimen was blood. The receptor comes from a boy between 10 and 17 years old in good health.

The CDR3 protein is CASSLGPEGATDTQYF. The CDR3 nucleotides are TGTGCCAGCAGCCTAGGCCCAGAGGGGGCCACAGATACGCAGTATTTT. The V gene is TRBV11-3, the J gene TRBJ2-3, with 7 bases matching TRBD1. J was trimmed by 2 bases and V by 5 bases; bases with no gene match: 10. Germline V gene lookup returns CDR1 SGHNT and CDR2 YENEEA. The CDR3 extends over 16 amino acids. The entire variable domain, with the rest obtained from reference TRBV11-3 and TRBJ2-3, is as follows: EAGVVQSPRYKIIEKKQPVAFWCNPISGHNTLYWYLQNLGQGPELLIRYENEEAVDDSQLPKDRFSAERLKGVDSTLKIQPAELGDSAVYLCASSLGPEGATDTQYFGPGTRLTVL.